Each of the 17 T cell receptor beta chains below was sequenced from the same sample in a study of Graves' ophthalmopathy and Graves' hyperthyroidism. Researchers took RNA transcripts and amplified TCR beta CDR3 regions from them. A first-round RT-PCR used HTBI primers, followed by a second-round multiplex PCR. MiXCR, run by TCRdb on the multiplex PCR reads, gives a single entry per CDR3 protein. The sample yields 150,000 to 200,000 distinct CDR3 sequences, approximately 40% seen once. Sequencing input: peripheral blood. These TCRs come from a man in his thirties or forties with Graves' ophthalmopathy.

This clonotype was seen repeatedly, ten times or more. The chain uses TRBV7-3 and TRBJ2-2; the D is unclear. Trimming stripped 0 bases from V and 6 bases from J, with 2 bases between. This CDR3 is built from 12 residues. Germline V gene lookup returns CDR1 SGHTA and CDR2 FQGTGA. DNA of the CDR3: TGTGCCAGCAGCTTAACTTCCGGGGAGCTGTTTTTT. It yields the protein CASSLTSGELFF. Based on the CDR3 plus reference TRBV7-3 and TRBJ2-2, the full variable domain is GAGVSQTPSNKVTEKGKYVELRCDPISGHTALYWYRQSLGQGPEFLIYFQGTGAADDSGLPNDRFFAVRPEGSVSTLKIQRTERGDSAVYLCASSLTSGELFFGEGSRLTVL.

This clonotype was counted ten times or more. The rearrangement uses TRBV2 and TRBJ2-7; TRBD2 matches 12 bases. The ends lost 5 bases at V and 6 bases at J; junction bases unmatched: 8. Germline values: CDR1 SNHLY, CDR2 FYNNEI. The CDR3 is made up of 15 amino acids. CDR3 in amino acids: CASSQLAGGIAEQYF. CDR3 in DNA: TGTGCCAGCAGTCAACTAGCGGGAGGAATAGCCGAGCAGTACTTC.

This clonotype was counted many times. V usage is TRBV7-6 and J usage is TRBJ1-2, with 10 bases matching TRBD1. Germline CDR1 reads SGHVS; CDR2 reads FNYEAQ. This CDR3 is 15 amino acids long. V trimming: 7 bases; J trimming: 1 base; junction bases outside the gene matches: 6. The CDR3 here is CASINRTGGNYGYTF. The CDR3 nucleotides read TGTGCCAGCATAAACCGGACAGGGGGTAACTATGGCTACACCTTC.

The rearrangement links TRBV29-1 to TRBJ1-2; D call uncertain. Deletions cut 5 bases from V and 2 bases from J, with 12 bases between. There are 13 residues in the CDR3. The germline CDR1 and CDR2 sequences are SQVTM and ANQGSEA. CDR3 protein: CSVSRTANYGYTF. CDR3 DNA: TGCAGCGTTAGCCGGACGGCCAACTATGGCTACACCTTC.

V usage is TRBV6-4 and J usage is TRBJ2-5, with TRBD1 identical over 8 bases. The CDR3 length is 23 residues. The V gene's germline CDR1 is MRHNA and CDR2 SNTAGT. V trimming: 7 bases; J trimming: 4 bases; junction bases outside the gene matches: 35. Written as DNA, the CDR3 is TGTGCCAGCACCCCTGGACAGGGATTCGTCGCGCGGAGAGGCGGTGTTATTGGAGAGACCCAGTACTTC. Translated, it gives CASTPGQGFVARRGGVIGETQYF.

V is TRBV28 and J is TRBJ2-7; 7 bases align to TRBD2. CDR3 length equals 14 residues. Germline V gene sequence: CDR1 MDHEN, CDR2 SYDVKM. Losses at the gene ends were 2 bases for V and 2 bases for J; bases not matched to a gene: 3. CDR3 amino acids: CASSLGRDTYEQYF. The CDR3 DNA sequence: TGTGCCAGCAGTTTAGGGAGGGATACCTACGAGCAGTACTTC. The full variable domain, in which reference TRBV28 and TRBJ2-7 provide the parts outside the CDR3, is DVKVTQSSRYLVKRTGEKVFLECVQDMDHENMFWYRQDPGLGLRLIYFSYDVKMKEKGDIPEGYSVSREKKERFSLILESASTNQTSMYLCASSLGRDTYEQYFGPGTRLTVT.

Ten or more counts support this clonotype. The chain is built from TRBV7-9 and TRBJ1-1; D gene uncertain. The CDR3 is 16 amino acids. Trimming pared 4 bases from V and 2 bases from J, leaving 17 bases between. Germline assignment: CDR1 SEHNR and CDR2 FQNEAQ (reference sequence). CDR3 residues: CASSSTPRGFNTEAFF. The CDR3 DNA is TGTGCCAGCAGCTCGACCCCCCGGGGATTTAACACTGAAGCTTTCTTT.

This clonotype turned up a few times. The V call is TRBV6-1, the J call TRBJ2-4; TRBD1 or TRBD2 may be the D gene (5 bases each). There are 14 residues in the CDR3. With 0 bases removed from V and 7 bases from J, the gap between germline ends came to 10 bases. Germline V gene data show CDR1 as MNHNS and CDR2 as SASEGT. This chain's CDR3 is CASSEAPGQNIQYF. The DNA of the CDR3 is TGTGCCAGCAGTGAAGCGCCGGGGCAGAACATTCAGTACTTC.

This rearrangement joins TRBV12-3 or TRBV12-4 to TRBJ1-1; D is uncertain. This CDR3 spans 15 amino acids. V was clipped by 0 bases and J by 1 base, with 9 bases between them. This CDR3 reads CASSLASLGNTEAFF. CDR3 in DNA: TGTGCCAGCAGTTTAGCGTCCCTGGGGAACACTGAAGCTTTCTTT.

This clonotype was seen ten or more times. The rearrangement uses TRBV6-1 and TRBJ1-6; D unclear. The CDR3 consists of 12 residues. CDR1 MNHNS and CDR2 SASEGT come from the germline V gene. V was shortened by 4 bases and J by 12 bases, with 10 bases between the two germline ends. As DNA, the CDR3 is TGTGCCAGCAGTGTCATGGAGGGACCCCTCCACTTT. Amino acid sequence: CASSVMEGPLHF.

This sequence joins TRBV4-1 and TRBJ1-6, with D perhaps matching TRBD1 (5 bases). Trimming took off 0 bases at V and 0 bases at J, with 15 bases between the two ends. Germline CDR1 MGHRA, CDR2 YSYEKL. The CDR3 runs 19 residues. The CDR3 loop is CASSQDGRGEFSYNSPLHF. Written as DNA, the CDR3 is TGCGCCAGCAGCCAAGATGGAAGGGGTGAATTCTCCTATAATTCACCCCTCCACTTT.

There are many counts of this clonotype. V gene TRBV2 combines with J gene TRBJ2-2; D may correspond to TRBD1 or TRBD2 (5 bases each). There are 13 residues in the CDR3. Trimming left V 4 bases short and J 9 bases short, with 12 bases between. Looked up from germline, CDR1 is SNHLY and CDR2 is FYNNEI. CDR3: CASSVSRGWELFF. CDR3 in DNA: TGTGCCAGCAGTGTCTCGAGGGGTTGGGAGCTGTTTTTT.

This chain connects TRBV28 to TRBJ1-2; 8 positions match TRBD1. Losses at the gene ends were 4 bases for V and 2 bases for J; bases not matched to a gene: 9. The CDR3 extends over 16 amino acids. In germline, CDR1 is MDHEN, CDR2 SYDVKM. As DNA, the CDR3 is TGTGCCAGCAGTTCCCCCGCCGGACAGGGCAACTATGGCTACACCTTC. Protein sequence: CASSSPAGQGNYGYTF.

The count of this clonotype is one. The V and J genes are TRBV5-5 and TRBJ2-5, with D perhaps matching TRBD2 (5 bases). The length of the CDR3 is 16 residues. Germline CDR1 and CDR2: SGHKS and YYEKEE (reference sequence). The V end lost 4 bases, the J end lost 2 bases, and 18 bases lay between the germline ends. The CDR3 region is CASSPRASGGQETQYF. The DNA for the CDR3 is TGTGCCAGCAGCCCCCGGGCAAGCGGAGGACAAGAGACCCAGTACTTC.

This clonotype was seen ten or more times. This chain connects TRBV12-5 to TRBJ1-1, with D uncertain. V lost 1 base, J lost 5 bases, and 11 bases lay in between. Germline values: CDR1 LGHNT, CDR2 FRNRAP. The CDR3 has 14 residues. The chain's CDR3 is CASGLASGNTEAFF. The CDR3 nucleotides read TGTGCTAGTGGTTTGGCCTCAGGAAATACTGAAGCTTTCTTT.

This clonotype came up many times. The V call is TRBV2, the J call TRBJ1-1; tentative D call: TRBD1 (5 bases). The CDR3 length is 12 residues. With 11 bases removed from V and 6 bases from J, the gap between germline ends came to 16 bases. Per germline, CDR1 SNHLY and CDR2 FYNNEI. The CDR3, as DNA: TGTGCCTTGGGGGAGGGGCCCGCTGAAGCTTTCTTT. As protein: CALGEGPAEAFF.

In this sample, this clonotype turned up many times. The CDR3 sequence: CASSPGLNTEAFF. CDR3 nucleotides: TGTGCCAGCAGTCCAGGGTTGAACACTGAAGCTTTCTTT. The chain couples TRBV12-3 or TRBV12-4 to TRBJ1-1, with D perhaps TRBD1 (5 bases). V lost 5 bases and J lost 0, with 7 bases in between. The CDR3 covers 13 residues.